The 8 T cell receptor beta chains listed next were all sequenced from one sample in a study of early T cells in non-severe SARS-CoV-2 infection. TCRdb recomputed calls from the 5' RACE reads with MiXCR, one row per CDR3 protein. The sample lists just over 60,000 distinct CDR3 sequences; more than 9% were seen once. Sequencing was done on a sample of whole blood. Every receptor here comes from an adult who was a healthcare worker with PCR-confirmed SARS-CoV-2 infection or an uninfected control (not recorded which).

The rearrangement joins TRBV11-2 to TRBJ1-1; D remains ambiguous. Trimming shortened V by 5 bases and J by 4 bases, and 11 bases separated the two germline ends. Germline assignment: CDR1 SGHAT and CDR2 FQNNGV. The CDR3 runs 13 residues. The CDR3 DNA follows: TGTGCCAGCAGCCAGTGGACGGGCACTGAAGCTTTCTTT. Translated, it gives CASSQWTGTEAFF.

The gene calls are TRBV2 and TRBJ2-3, with TRBD2 identical over 7 bases. The CDR3 is 17 residues long. V gave up 0 bases and J gave up 3 bases; unmatched junction bases: 9. Germline loops: CDR1 SNHLY, CDR2 FYNNEI. The CDR3 DNA reads as TGTGCCAGCAGTGAAGCGGGGGGGGTGATATTTACAGATACGCAGTATTTT. Its translation: CASSEAGGVIFTDTQYF.

This clonotype was observed many times. The gene calls are TRBV19 and TRBJ2-6, with a weak D call TRBD2 (5 bases). The germline CDR1 and CDR2 sequences are LNHDA and SQIVND (reference sequence). V gave up 3 bases and J gave up 1 base, with 10 bases separating them. The CDR3 is made up of 16 amino acids. CDR3 DNA sequence: TGTGCCAGTAGTATTTTCGAGGGATCTGGGGCCAACGTCCTGACTTTC. As protein: CASSIFEGSGANVLTF.

This clonotype was counted between two and nine times. The chain joins TRBV10-2 to TRBJ2-7; D remains ambiguous. CDR1 and CDR2 from the germline V gene are WSHSY and SAAADI. The length of the CDR3 is 12 residues. V lost 0 bases and J 4 bases, leaving 4 bases between the germline ends. The CDR3 DNA is TGCGCCAGCAGTGAGTCGGGGTACGAGCAGTACGTC. Translated: CASSESGYEQYV.

This clonotype occurred a few times. This chain uses TRBV19 with TRBJ2-3, with TRBD2 as a possible D gene (6 bases). CDR3 length: 14 amino acids. The germline V gene encodes CDR1 LNHDA and CDR2 SQIVND (reference sequence). Trimming left V 0 bases short and J 11 bases short, with 15 bases between. CDR3 DNA sequence: TGTGCCAGTAGTATAGAAGGCTCCGGGGGTGAGCAGTATTTT. Its translation is CASSIEGSGGEQYF.

The sample holds a few counts of this clonotype. This rearrangement joins TRBV20-1 to TRBJ2-5; no firm D call. Trimming removed 6 bases at V and 7 bases at J, with 18 bases between. This CDR3 spans 13 amino acids. Germline assignment: CDR1 DFQATT and CDR2 SNEGSKA (reference sequence). CDR3 sequence reads: CSATDEQDGTQYF. In nucleotides, the CDR3 is TGCAGTGCAACGGACGAGCAAGACGGGACCCAGTACTTC.

The V and J genes are TRBV2 and TRBJ2-1; 7 nucleotides line up with TRBD1. The ends lost 10 bases at V and 7 bases at J; junction bases unmatched: 10. Germline V gene lookup returns CDR1 SNHLY and CDR2 FYNNEI. There are 13 residues in the CDR3. The CDR3 loop reads CAIGDSSDNEQFF. The CDR3, as DNA: TGTGCCATAGGGGACAGTTCGGATAATGAGCAGTTCTTC.

J is TRBJ1-2 and V is TRBV30, with 12 bases lining up with TRBD1. Unmatched junction bases numbered 13, after V lost 5 bases and J lost 6 bases. CDR1 is GTSNPN, CDR2 SVGIG, per germline (reference sequence). This CDR3 spans 16 amino acids. The CDR3 DNA reads as TGTGCCTGGCATTTAAACCGGGACAGGGGGCTCGATGGCTACACCTTC. Protein product: CAWHLNRDRGLDGYTF.